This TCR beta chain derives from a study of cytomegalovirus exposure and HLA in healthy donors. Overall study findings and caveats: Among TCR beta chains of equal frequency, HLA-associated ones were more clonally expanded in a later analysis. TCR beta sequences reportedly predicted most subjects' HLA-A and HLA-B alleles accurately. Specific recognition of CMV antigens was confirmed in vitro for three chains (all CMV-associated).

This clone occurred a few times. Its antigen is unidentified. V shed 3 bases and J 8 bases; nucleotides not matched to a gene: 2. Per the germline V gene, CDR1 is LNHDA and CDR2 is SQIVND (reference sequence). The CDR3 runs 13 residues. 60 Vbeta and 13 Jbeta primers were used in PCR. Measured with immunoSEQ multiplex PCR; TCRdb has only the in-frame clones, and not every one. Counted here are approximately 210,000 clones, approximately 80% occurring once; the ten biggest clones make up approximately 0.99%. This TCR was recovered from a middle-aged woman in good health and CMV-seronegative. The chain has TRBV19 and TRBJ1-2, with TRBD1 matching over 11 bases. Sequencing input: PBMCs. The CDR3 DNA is TGTGCCAGTAGTATGGGGACAGGGGGAGGCTACACCTTC. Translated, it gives CASSMGTGGGYTF.